The entry that follows covers one T cell receptor (beta chain) sequence. The specificity of this receptor is unknown. The sample holds no much larger clone one base away, and base qualities are not on file. Taken from the germline V gene, the CDR1 and CDR2 loops are SQVTM and ANQGSEA. Cut back by 5 bases and 0 bases, the V and J ends lie 17 bases apart. The CDR3 has 15 amino acids, counting the end cysteine and phenylalanine. The entry retains the CDR3 DNA only, 45 bases that are in frame from base 1. The donors were healthy, HIV-negative adults with no recently reported acute infections or vaccinations. Only Caucasian adults living in Nashville, Tennessee, USA were represented among the donors. CD4+ T cells were enriched by magnetic negative selection, after which naive cells were positively selected on CD45RA and the negative fraction was taken as the memory subset. Blood was obtained by leukapheresis, after which PBMCs were separated by Ficoll-Histopaque density gradient centrifugation and cryopreserved in liquid nitrogen vapor phase. Analytical flow cytometry was used to check the purity and quantity of each magnetically sorted T cell population. Genomic DNA was isolated from each sorted fraction and quantified by UV absorbance on a Nanodrop 2000c.

The data are from a study of shared clonotypes between healthy human individuals (dated by TCRdb to the early 2020s). Regarding the complete study: The cohort comprised two women and three men aged 18 to 49 years. For each donor, three plates each were used for CD4 naive and CD4 memory, two plates were used for CD8 naive, and one plate was used for CD8 memory. The study deeply sequenced blood TCR repertoires of about 5 healthy adults to estimate repertoire size and the extent of clonotype sharing between individuals. To increase sequencing depth and limit assay-specific biases, different laboratories used diverse techniques to prepare libraries and sequence TCR repertoires. Between about 0.94 and 8.9 billion PBMCs per donor were obtained by leukapheresis.

What the research found in general, with its limitations: Clonotypes shared by all four sorted-subset donors showed higher generation probabilities than non-shared clonotypes. Sharing across a handful of donors was observed for around 5% of naive CD4, about 3.2% of naive CD8, 2% to 2.5% of memory CD4, and about 0.38% of memory CD8 clonotypes. Incomplete sequencing was indicated by rarefaction of sorted-subset datasets, despite the large sequencing depth. Based on pairwise subsampling, the degree of clonotype sharing among donors was expected to be affected by sequencing depth. Sampling was limited to blood, and TCR repertoires in tissue likely differ from TCR repertoires in blood. Because the study included only a small number of donors, the genetic and exposure-history diversity represented was limited. Larger estimated clonotype richness was generally found for naive subsets than for memory subsets.

Using the deep immunoSEQ assay, multiplex PCR amplified TCR CDR3 regions from genomic DNA. Extracted genomic DNA from each cell subset was spread evenly across all wells of several immunoSEQ 96-well plates, with each plate serving as a replicate. Each replicate PCR for sorted subsets received roughly 0.2 ug genomic DNA, equal to tens of thousands of T cell genomes. Purified libraries were measured with a Qubit 3.0 fluorometer, size-checked on a Bioanalyzer 2100, and measured again with the KAPA Library Quantification kit. Every immunoSEQ 96-well plate was sequenced on a dedicated single-read 150-cycle Illumina NextSeq 550 flow cell. The study's processing was this. Because the immunoSEQ output included only junctional sequences and no quality scores, the filtering could not be the same as the filtering used for full-length reads. Sequences were annotated with PyIR, a Python wrapper for IgBLAST v1.9, using IMGT germline references to assign V/J genes and CDR3. Reads were filtered out if the reads had weak V/J assignments (E-value above 1e-6), no CDR3, stop codons, out-of-frame junctions, or ambiguous translated residues. V3J clonotypes were defined as sequences sharing an identical inferred V gene, J gene, and CDR3 amino acid sequence. Percentage overlap between repertoires was calculated by dividing the number of shared unique clonotypes by the size of the smaller repertoire. Richness of each repertoire was evaluated using RTK rarefaction, the Chao1 estimator, and Recon v2.1 estimates of unobserved clonotypes. Generation probabilities were computed with OLGA for all TCRbeta clonotypes obtained by the gDNA method from four donors. TCRdb obtained this table from immuneACCESS and retained in-frame rearrangements with V and J assigned. These tables miss some clones; where compared with another copy, unresolved V genes account for less than half of the shortfall, and the remainder is unexplained. For V, J and clone size, that table is used; D and trimming come from the DNA. In this sample the table shows about 2.4 million clones, approximately 94% of which occur a single time. The biggest ten clones account for 0.35% to 0.45% of the sample.

The chain links TRBV29-1 with TRBJ2-7; the D call is tentative, TRBD1 or TRBD2, as each matches 6 bases. The receptor comes from a man younger than 35 in good health. Some clones in this sample may be carry-over from other donors' samples. Sequenced: naive CD4+ T cells from PBMCs. Interpreted using the paper, the cell subset or site label stands for: CD45RA+ positively selected. This receptor carries the CDR3 CSVLGVGGLSYEQYF. The nucleotide sequence reads TGCAGCGTTCTGGGTGTCGGGGGCCTCTCCTACGAGCAGTACTTC.